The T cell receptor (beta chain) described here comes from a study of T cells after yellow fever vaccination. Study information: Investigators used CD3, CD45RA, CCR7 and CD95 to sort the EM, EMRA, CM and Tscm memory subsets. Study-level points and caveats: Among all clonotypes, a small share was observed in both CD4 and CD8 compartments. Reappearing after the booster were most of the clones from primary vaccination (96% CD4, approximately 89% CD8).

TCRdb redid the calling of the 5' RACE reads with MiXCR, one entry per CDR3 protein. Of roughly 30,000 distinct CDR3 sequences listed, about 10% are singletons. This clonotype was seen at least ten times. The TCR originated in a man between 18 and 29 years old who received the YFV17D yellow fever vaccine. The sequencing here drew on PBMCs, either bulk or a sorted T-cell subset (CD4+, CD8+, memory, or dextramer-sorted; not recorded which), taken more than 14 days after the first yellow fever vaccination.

This chain's CDR3 is CSANHPVGGNTIYF. The CDR3 region has the DNA TGCAGTGCTAACCATCCCGTAGGGGGAAACACCATATATTTT. The chain links TRBV20-1 to TRBJ1-3; D call uncertain. V lost 4 bases and J lost 4, with 14 bases in between. The CDR3 loop spans 14 amino acids. CDR1 is DFQATT and CDR2 is SNEGSKA in the germline V gene (reference sequence).